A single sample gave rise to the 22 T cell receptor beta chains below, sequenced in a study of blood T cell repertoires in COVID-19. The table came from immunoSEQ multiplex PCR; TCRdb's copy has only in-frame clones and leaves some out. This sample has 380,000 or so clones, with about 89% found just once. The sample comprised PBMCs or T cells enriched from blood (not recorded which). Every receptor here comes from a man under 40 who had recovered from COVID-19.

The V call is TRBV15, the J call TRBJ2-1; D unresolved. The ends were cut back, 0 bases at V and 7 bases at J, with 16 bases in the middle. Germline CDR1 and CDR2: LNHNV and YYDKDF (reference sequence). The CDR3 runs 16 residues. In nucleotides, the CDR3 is TGTGCCACCAGCAGAGATGTCTCGCGGCCTTTAAATGAGCAGTTCTTC. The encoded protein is CATSRDVSRPLNEQFF.

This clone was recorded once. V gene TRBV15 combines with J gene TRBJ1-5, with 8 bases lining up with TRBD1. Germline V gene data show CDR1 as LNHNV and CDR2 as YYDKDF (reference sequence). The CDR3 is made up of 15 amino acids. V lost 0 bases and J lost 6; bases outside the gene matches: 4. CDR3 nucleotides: TGTGCCACCAGCAGAGATCGGGACAGGTTTCAGCCCCAGCATTTT. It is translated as CATSRDRDRFQPQHF.

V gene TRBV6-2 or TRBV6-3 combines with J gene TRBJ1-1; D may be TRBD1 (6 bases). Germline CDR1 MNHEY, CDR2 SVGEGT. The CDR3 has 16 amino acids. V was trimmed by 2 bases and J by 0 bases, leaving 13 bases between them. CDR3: CASSYRAGDLNTEAFF. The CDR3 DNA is TGTGCCAGCAGTTACCGAGCAGGGGACCTGAACACTGAAGCTTTCTTT.

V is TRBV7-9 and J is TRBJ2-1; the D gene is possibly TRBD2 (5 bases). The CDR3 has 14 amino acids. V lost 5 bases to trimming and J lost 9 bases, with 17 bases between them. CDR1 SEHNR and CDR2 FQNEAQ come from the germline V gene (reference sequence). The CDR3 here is CASSLVEGVGEQFF. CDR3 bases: TGTGCCAGCAGCCTAGTAGAGGGAGTCGGTGAGCAGTTCTTC. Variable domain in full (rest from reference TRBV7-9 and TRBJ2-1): DTGVSQNPRHKITKRGQNVTFRCDPISEHNRLYWYRQTLGQGPEFLTYFQNEAQLEKSRLLSDRFSAERPKGSFSTLEIQRTEQGDSAMYLCASSLVEGVGEQFFGPGTRLTVL.

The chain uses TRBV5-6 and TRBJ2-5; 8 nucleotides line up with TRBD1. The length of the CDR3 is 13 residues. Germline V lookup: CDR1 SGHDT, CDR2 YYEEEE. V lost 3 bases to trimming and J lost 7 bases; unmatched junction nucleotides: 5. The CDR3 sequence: CASSSDRGGTQYF. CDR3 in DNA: TGTGCCAGCAGCTCAGACAGGGGTGGGACCCAGTACTTC.

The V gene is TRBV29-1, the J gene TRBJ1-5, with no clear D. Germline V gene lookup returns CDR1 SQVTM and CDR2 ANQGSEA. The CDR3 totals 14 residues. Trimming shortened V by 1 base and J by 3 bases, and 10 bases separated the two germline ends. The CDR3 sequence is CSVEVGSPNQPQHF. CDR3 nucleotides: TGCAGCGTTGAAGTGGGCTCGCCCAATCAGCCCCAGCATTTT. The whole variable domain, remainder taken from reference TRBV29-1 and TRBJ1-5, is SAVISQKPSRDICQRGTSLTIQCQVDSQVTMMFWYRQQPGQSLTLIATANQGSEATYESGFVIDKFPISRPNLTFSTLTVSNMSPEDSSIYLCSVEVGSPNQPQHFGDGTRLSIL.

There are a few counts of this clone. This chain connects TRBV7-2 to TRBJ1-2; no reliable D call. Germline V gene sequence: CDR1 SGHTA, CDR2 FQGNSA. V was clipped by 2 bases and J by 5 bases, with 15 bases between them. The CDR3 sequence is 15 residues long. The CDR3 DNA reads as TGTGCCAGCAGCTTACTTGGGAGGGCCTCGTATGGCTACACCTTC. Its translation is CASSLLGRASYGYTF.

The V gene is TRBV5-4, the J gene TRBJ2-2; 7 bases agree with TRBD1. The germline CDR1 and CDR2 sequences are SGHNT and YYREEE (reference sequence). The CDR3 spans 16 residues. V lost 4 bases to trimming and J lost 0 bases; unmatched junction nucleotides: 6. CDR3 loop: CASSANRGANTGELFF. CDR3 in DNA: TGTGCCAGCAGCGCAAACAGGGGCGCGAACACCGGGGAGCTGTTTTTT.

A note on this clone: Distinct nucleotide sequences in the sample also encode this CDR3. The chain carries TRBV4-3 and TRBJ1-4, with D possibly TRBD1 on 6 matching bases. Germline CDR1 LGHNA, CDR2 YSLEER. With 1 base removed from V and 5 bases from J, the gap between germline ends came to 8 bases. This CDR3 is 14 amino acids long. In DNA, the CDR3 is TGCGCCAGCAGCCAAGGGCAGGGGAATGAAAAACTGTTTTTT. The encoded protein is CASSQGQGNEKLFF.

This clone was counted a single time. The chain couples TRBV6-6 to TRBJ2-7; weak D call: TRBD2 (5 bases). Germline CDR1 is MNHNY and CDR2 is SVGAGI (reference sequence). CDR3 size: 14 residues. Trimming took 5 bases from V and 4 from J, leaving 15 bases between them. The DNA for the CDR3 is TGTGCCAGCAGTGGTCTTCTAGCTGGGTACGAGCAGTACTTC. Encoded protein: CASSGLLAGYEQYF.

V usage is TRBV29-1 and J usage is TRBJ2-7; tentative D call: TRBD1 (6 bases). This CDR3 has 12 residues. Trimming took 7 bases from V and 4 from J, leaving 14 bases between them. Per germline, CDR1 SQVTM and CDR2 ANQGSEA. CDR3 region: CSARDTRYEQYF. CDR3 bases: TGCAGCGCCCGGGACACTAGATACGAGCAGTACTTC.

CDR3 coding DNA: TGTGCCAGCAGTTACTCGCGGGGGGCCAACGAGCAGTACTTC. It encodes CASSYSRGANEQYF. This rearrangement joins TRBV6-5 to TRBJ2-7; 8 bases align to TRBD2. CDR1 MNHEY and CDR2 SVGAGI come from the germline V gene. Trimming removed 0 bases from V and 5 bases from J; junction bases left unmatched: 3. The length of the CDR3 is 14 residues.

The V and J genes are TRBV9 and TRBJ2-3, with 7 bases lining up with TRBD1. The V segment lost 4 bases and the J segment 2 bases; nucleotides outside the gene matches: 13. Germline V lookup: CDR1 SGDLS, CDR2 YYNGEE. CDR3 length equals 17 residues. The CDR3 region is CASSSAGGRGHTDTQYF. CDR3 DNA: TGTGCCAGCAGCTCTGCAGGGGGTAGGGGGCACACAGATACGCAGTATTTT.

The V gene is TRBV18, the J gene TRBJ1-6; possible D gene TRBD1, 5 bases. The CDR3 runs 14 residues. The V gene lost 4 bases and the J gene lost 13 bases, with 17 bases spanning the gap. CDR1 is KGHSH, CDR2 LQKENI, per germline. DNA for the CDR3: TGTGCCAGCTCACTTAGTGACCTCAGGGATCCCCTCCACTTT. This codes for CASSLSDLRDPLHF.

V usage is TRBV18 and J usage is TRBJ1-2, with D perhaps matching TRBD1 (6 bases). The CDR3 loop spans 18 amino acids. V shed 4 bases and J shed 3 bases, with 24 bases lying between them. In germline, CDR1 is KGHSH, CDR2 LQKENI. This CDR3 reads CASSLTPGRGGSYYGYTF. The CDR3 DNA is TGTGCCAGCTCACTTACCCCCGGAAGGGGGGGCTCCTACTATGGCTACACCTTC.

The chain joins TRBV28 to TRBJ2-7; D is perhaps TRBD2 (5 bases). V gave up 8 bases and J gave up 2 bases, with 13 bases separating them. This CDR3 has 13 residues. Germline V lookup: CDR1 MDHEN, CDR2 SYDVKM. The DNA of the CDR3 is TGTGCCAGCGAGCAGGACTCGACCTACGAGCAGTACTTC. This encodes CASEQDSTYEQYF.

CDR3 in amino acids: CASSPRTGGGTEAFF. The CDR3 region has the DNA TGTGCCAGCTCACCTAGGACCGGGGGTGGCACTGAAGCTTTCTTT. This sequence joins TRBV18 and TRBJ1-1; D might be TRBD1 (5 bases). The CDR3 covers 15 residues. With 3 bases removed from V and 4 bases from J, the gap between germline ends came to 15 bases. Germline assignment: CDR1 KGHSH and CDR2 LQKENI.

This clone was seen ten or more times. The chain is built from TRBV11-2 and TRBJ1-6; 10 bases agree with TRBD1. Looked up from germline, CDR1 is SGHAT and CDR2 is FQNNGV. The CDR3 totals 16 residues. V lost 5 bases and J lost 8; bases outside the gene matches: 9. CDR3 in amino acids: CASSPLPGQGDSPLHF. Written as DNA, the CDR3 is TGTGCCAGCAGCCCACTCCCCGGACAGGGGGATTCACCCCTCCACTTT.

CDR3 bases: TGTGCCAGCAGCCCAATTGGGGCGGGAAGTGAGCAGTTCTTC. Translated, it gives CASSPIGAGSEQFF. The J gene is TRBJ2-1, the V gene TRBV6-2 or TRBV6-3, with a possible D match to TRBD2 (6 bases). V was pared by 6 bases and J by 9 bases, with 18 bases between. From germline, CDR1 is MNHEY and CDR2 SVGEGT. The CDR3 has 14 amino acids.

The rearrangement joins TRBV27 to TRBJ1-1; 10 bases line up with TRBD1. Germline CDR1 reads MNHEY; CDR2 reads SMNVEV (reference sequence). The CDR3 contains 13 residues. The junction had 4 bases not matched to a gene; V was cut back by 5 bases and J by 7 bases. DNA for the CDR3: TGTGCCAGCAGTCCCGACAGGGGGCGTGAAGCTTTCTTT. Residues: CASSPDRGREAFF.

The CDR3 DNA is TGTGCCAGCAGCCGGGGGTCAAAAGAGACCCAGTACTTC. It specifies CASSRGSKETQYF. V and J are TRBV6-5 and TRBJ2-5; possible D gene TRBD2, 6 bases. CDR3 length: 13 residues. Germline values: CDR1 MNHEY, CDR2 SVGAGI. Deletions cut 6 bases from V and 3 bases from J, with 11 bases between.

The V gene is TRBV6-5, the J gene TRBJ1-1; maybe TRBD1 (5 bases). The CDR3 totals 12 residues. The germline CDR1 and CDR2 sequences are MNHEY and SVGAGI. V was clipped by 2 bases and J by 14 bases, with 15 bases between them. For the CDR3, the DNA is TGTGCCAGCAGTTACGATAGGGGAGGAACATTCTTT. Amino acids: CASSYDRGGTFF.